What follows describes a single T cell receptor beta chain. Its antigen remains unidentified. Base-call qualities are not available, and no considerably larger clone is one nucleotide away. The data originate from a study of blood T cell repertoires in COVID-19 (dated by TCRdb to the early 2020s). With respect to the entire study: Collaborator samples came from the United States, Italy and Spain and covered acute and convalescent phases of COVID-19. The dataset comprised deeply sampled blood TCRbeta repertoires from subjects exposed to, actively infected with, or recovered from COVID-19. The repertoires were released in a freely available public database intended as a resource for research on the immune response to SARS-CoV-2. The samples were drawn from the first 160 participants of the ongoing ImmuneRACE study and from under 1,500 subjects provided by 6 global collaborators. The material from the prospective study consisted of cDNA or gDNA derived from T cells, B-cell-depleted T cells, or PBMCs. Where available, HLA class I and class II types were obtained from metadata supplied by the sample provider rather than from assay-based typing. The sample metadata nearly always contained a de-identified subject ID, COVID-19 status, age in years and sex.

TCRbeta CDR3 regions were amplified from genomic DNA using the immunoSEQ Assay, a bias-controlled multiplex PCR. In the source study's methods: The number of nucleated cells in each sample was estimated by amplification of reference gene primers within the assay. Sequence reads were collapsed and filtered to measure the absolute abundance of every unique TCRbeta CDR3 rearrangement. For each sample, productive Simpson clonality was calculated by taking the square root of Simpson's diversity index across productive rearrangements. In TCRdb, the immuneACCESS table is reduced to in-frame sequences with V and J assigned. These tables do not hold every clone; where another copy was compared, an unresolved V gene accounts for under half, and the others remain unexplained. That table gives V, J and clone size, and the DNA gave D and trimming. For this sample there are around 340,000 clones; roughly 85% appear just once. About 4.2% of the sample goes to the ten largest clones.

Beyond this particular receptor, the publication reports: How much clinical and demographic metadata was included differed by source and by participant, and the metadata was provided uncurated.

For CDR1 and CDR2, the germline V gene lists LGHNA and YSLEER. The CDR3 goes from the cysteine to the phenylalanine over 17 residues. Here the CDR3 DNA is all that survives: 51 bases in frame from base 1. Compared with germline, V lacks 3 bases and J lacks 9 bases; bases without a gene match: 11. In the prospective study, participants were roughly 18 to 95 years old, resided in about 25 geographic areas of the United States, and were enrolled through a virtual design. In the prospective study, cohorts were assigned on the basis of participant-reported clinical history obtained from a screening survey and a study questionnaire. Mobile phlebotomists in the prospective study collected whole blood, serum and a nasopharyngeal or oropharyngeal swab from every participant. Over a roughly 2-month period, participants in the prospective study had the option of providing additional blood draws and questionnaires. Before DNA extraction, prospective study blood samples were shipped either frozen or at room temperature.

The V and J segments used are TRBV4-3 and TRBJ2-1; 13 nucleotides in the junction match TRBD2. This receptor was taken from a middle-aged woman with acute COVID-19. The sample comprised PBMCs or T cells enriched from blood (not recorded which). The CDR3 reads as follows: CASSQASGTSGIGEQFF. In nucleotides, the sequence is TGCGCCAGCAGCCAGGCGAGCGGGACTAGCGGGATCGGTGAGCAGTTCTTC.